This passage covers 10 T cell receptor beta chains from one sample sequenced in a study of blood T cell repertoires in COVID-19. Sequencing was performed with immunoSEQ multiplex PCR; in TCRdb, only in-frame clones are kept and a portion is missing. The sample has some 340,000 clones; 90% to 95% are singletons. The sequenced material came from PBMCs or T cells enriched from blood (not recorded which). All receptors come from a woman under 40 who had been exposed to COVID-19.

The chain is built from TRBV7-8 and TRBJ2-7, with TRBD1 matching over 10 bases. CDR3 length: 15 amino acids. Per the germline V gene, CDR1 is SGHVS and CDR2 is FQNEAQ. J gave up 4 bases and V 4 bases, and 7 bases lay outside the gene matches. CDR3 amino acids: CASSSTGGGLYEQYF. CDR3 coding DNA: TGTGCCAGCAGCTCGACAGGGGGCGGCCTTTACGAGCAGTACTTC.

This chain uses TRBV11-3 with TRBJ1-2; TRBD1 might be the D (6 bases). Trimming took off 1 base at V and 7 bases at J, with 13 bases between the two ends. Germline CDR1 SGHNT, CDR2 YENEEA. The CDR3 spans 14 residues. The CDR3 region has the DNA TGTGCCAGCAGCTTAGCGGGGGGCTGGAGTGGCTACACCTTC. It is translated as CASSLAGGWSGYTF. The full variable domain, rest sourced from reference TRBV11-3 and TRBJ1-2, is EAGVVQSPRYKIIEKKQPVAFWCNPISGHNTLYWYLQNLGQGPELLIRYENEEAVDDSQLPKDRFSAERLKGVDSTLKIQPAELGDSAVYLCASSLAGGWSGYTFGSGTRLTVV.

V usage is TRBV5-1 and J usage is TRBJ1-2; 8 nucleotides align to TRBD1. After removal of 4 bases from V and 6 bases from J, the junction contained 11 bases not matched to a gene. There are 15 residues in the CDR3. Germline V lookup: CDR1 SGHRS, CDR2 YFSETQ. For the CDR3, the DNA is TGCGCCAGCAGCCCGGTCGCAGGGGGCGTTGATGGCTACACCTTC. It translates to CASSPVAGGVDGYTF.

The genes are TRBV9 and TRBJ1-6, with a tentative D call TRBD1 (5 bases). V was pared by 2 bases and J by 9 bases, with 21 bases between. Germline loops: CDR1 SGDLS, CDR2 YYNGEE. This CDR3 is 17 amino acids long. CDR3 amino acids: CASSVSPPGVLGSPLHF. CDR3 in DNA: TGTGCCAGCAGCGTGAGTCCTCCGGGGGTCCTCGGTTCACCCCTCCACTTT. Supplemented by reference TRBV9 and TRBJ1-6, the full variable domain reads DSGVTQTPKHLITATGQRVTLRCSPRSGDLSVYWYQQSLDQGLQFLIQYYNGEERAKGNILERFSAQQFPDLHSELNLSSLELGDSALYFCASSVSPPGVLGSPLHFGNGTRLTVT.

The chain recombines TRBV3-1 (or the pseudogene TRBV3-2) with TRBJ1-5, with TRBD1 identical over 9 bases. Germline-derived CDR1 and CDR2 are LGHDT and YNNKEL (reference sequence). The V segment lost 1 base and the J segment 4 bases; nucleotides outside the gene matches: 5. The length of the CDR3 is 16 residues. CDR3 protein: CASSQAGTGSNQPQHF. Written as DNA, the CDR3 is TGTGCCAGCAGCCAAGCCGGGACAGGGAGTAATCAGCCCCAGCATTTT.

The chain's CDR3 is CASSLDQGDGYTF. The CDR3 nucleotides read TGTGCCAGCAGCTTAGACCAGGGGGATGGCTACACCTTC. The rearrangement uses TRBV7-9 and TRBJ1-2; 7 bases map to TRBD1. From germline, CDR1 is SEHNR and CDR2 FQNEAQ (reference sequence). With V trimmed by 1 base and J by 6 bases, 2 bases remained unmatched. The CDR3 runs 13 residues.

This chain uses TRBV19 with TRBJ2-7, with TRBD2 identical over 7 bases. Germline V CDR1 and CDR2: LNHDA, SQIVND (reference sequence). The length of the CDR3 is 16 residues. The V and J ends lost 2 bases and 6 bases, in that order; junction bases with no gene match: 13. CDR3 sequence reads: CASSILAGTNLGEQYF. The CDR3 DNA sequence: TGTGCCAGTAGTATACTAGCCGGGACTAATCTCGGCGAGCAGTACTTC.

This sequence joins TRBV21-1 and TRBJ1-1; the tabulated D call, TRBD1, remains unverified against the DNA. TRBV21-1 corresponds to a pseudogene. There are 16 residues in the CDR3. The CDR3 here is CASSATGRLMNTEAFF. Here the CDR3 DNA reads TGTGCCAGCAGCGCTACAGGGCGCCTGATGAACACTGAAGCTTTCTTT.

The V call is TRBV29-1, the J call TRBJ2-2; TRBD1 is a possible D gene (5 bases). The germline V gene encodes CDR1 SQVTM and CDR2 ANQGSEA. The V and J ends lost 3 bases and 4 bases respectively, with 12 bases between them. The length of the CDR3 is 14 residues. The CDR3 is CSVEIQGPTGELFF. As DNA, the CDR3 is TGCAGCGTTGAGATTCAGGGCCCCACCGGGGAGCTGTTTTTT.

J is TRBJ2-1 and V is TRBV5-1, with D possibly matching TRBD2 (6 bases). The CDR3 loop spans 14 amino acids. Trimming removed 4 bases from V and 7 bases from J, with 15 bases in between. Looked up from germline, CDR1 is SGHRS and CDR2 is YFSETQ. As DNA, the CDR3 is TGCGCCAGCAGCCCAATGGGAGGACCAAATGAGCAGTTCTTC. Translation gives CASSPMGGPNEQFF. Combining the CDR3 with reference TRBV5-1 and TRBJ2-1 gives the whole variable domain KAGVTQTPRYLIKTRGQQVTLSCSPISGHRSVSWYQQTPGQGLQFLFEYFSETQRNKGNFPGRFSGRQFSNSRSEMNVSTLELGDSALYLCASSPMGGPNEQFFGPGTRLTVL.